Each of the 18 T cell receptor beta chains below was sequenced from the same sample in a study of Tregs in tolerant kidney transplant recipients. The assay was immunoSEQ multiplex PCR, and TCRdb's table has in-frame clones only and misses some. The sample lists 60,000 to 70,000 clones; about nine tenths were seen once. The sample was CD8+ T cells from blood, taken before the transplant. Source of these receptors: a human donor who received a combined kidney and bone marrow transplant.

A note on this clone: A read error may account for a junction end that differs from germline. J is TRBJ2-7 and V is TRBV18; possibly TRBD1 for D (5 bases). CDR3 length equals 14 residues. From germline, CDR1 is KGHSH and CDR2 LQKENI. CDR3 region: CASSPDRTSNEQYF. The CDR3 DNA reads TGTGCCAGCTCACCAGACAGAACCTCCAACGAGCAGTACTTC. The full variable domain, rest sourced from reference TRBV18 and TRBJ2-7, is NAGVMQNPRHLVRRRGQEARLRCSPMKGHSHVYWYRQLPEEGLKFMVYLQKENIIDESGMPKERFSAEFPKEGPSILRIQQVVRGDSAAYFCASSPDRTSNEQYFGPGTRLTVT.

The rearrangement links TRBV7-2 to TRBJ1-3; TRBD1 aligns across 8 bases. The CDR3 has 15 residues. Germline CDR1 reads SGHTA; CDR2 reads FQGNSA. Trimming at V came to 5 bases and at J to 3 bases, leaving 6 bases not matched to a gene. In nucleotides, the CDR3 is TGTGCCAGCAGCCCCACTGGACAGGGTGGAAACACCATATATTTT. Protein: CASSPTGQGGNTIYF.

This clone was counted once. V gene TRBV7-9 combines with J gene TRBJ2-7; possible D gene TRBD1, 5 bases. Germline-derived CDR1 and CDR2 are SEHNR and FQNEAQ (reference sequence). Trimming cost V 5 bases and J 4 bases, with 9 bases left between them. The CDR3 has 12 amino acids. The CDR3, as DNA: TGTGCCAGCAGCCCGACAGCGTACGAGCAGTACTTC. This codes for CASSPTAYEQYF.

A single count supports this clone. This chain uses TRBV19 with TRBJ1-1; TRBD1 might be the D (6 bases). Trimming pared 9 bases from V and 1 base from J, leaving 15 bases between. Germline lookup yields CDR1 LNHDA and CDR2 SQIVND (reference sequence). The CDR3 extends over 14 amino acids. The CDR3 here is CASTAGAGNTEAFF. Here the CDR3 DNA reads TGTGCCAGCACGGCGGGGGCAGGGAACACTGAAGCTTTCTTT.

This chain uses TRBV27 with TRBJ2-7; a weak D match, TRBD1 (5 bases). This CDR3 comprises 15 residues. The V gene lost 6 bases and the J gene lost 4 bases, with 19 bases spanning the gap. CDR1 is MNHEY, CDR2 SMNVEV, per germline (reference sequence). Here the CDR3 DNA reads TGTGCCAGCAGCGTGACAGCCCCCGTCGTGTACGAGCAGTACTTC. Its protein is CASSVTAPVVYEQYF.

V is TRBV5-4 and J is TRBJ2-5; TRBD1 agrees at 12 bases. Trimming cost V 0 bases and J 5 bases; bases outside gene matches: 11. Germline values: CDR1 SGHNT, CDR2 YYREEE (reference sequence). The CDR3 is made up of 18 amino acids. CDR3 bases: TGTGCCAGCAGCTTGGCCGAAGGGACAGGGGGCGCGTTGGAGACCCAGTACTTC. It translates to CASSLAEGTGGALETQYF.

The chain recombines TRBV5-1 with TRBJ2-1; TRBD1 aligns across 7 bases. V lost 4 bases and J lost 8; bases outside the gene matches: 6. CDR3 length equals 13 residues. Germline values: CDR1 SGHRS, CDR2 YFSETQ. Here the CDR3 DNA reads TGCGCCAGCAGCATAGACAGGGCTCATGAGCAGTTCTTC. This sequence encodes CASSIDRAHEQFF. Supplemented by reference TRBV5-1 and TRBJ2-1, the full variable domain reads KAGVTQTPRYLIKTRGQQVTLSCSPISGHRSVSWYQQTPGQGLQFLFEYFSETQRNKGNFPGRFSGRQFSNSRSEMNVSTLELGDSALYLCASSIDRAHEQFFGPGTRLTVL.

This clone has a single count. The chain employs TRBV27 and TRBJ2-3, with TRBD2 matching over 8 bases. Trimming at V came to 5 bases and at J to 0 bases, leaving 7 bases not matched to a gene. CDR1 MNHEY and CDR2 SMNVEV come from the germline V gene (reference sequence). The CDR3 totals 16 residues. The chain's CDR3 is CASSLTQRGSTDTQYF. CDR3 in DNA: TGTGCCAGCAGTCTCACCCAGCGGGGGAGCACAGATACGCAGTATTTT.

The chain uses TRBV7-9 and TRBJ2-7, with 7 nucleotides matching TRBD2. Germline CDR1 reads SEHNR; CDR2 reads FQNEAQ (reference sequence). Trimming took 3 bases from V and 6 from J; bases not matched to a gene: 8. The CDR3 is 14 amino acids. The CDR3 DNA reads TGTGCCAGCAGCTTGGTGCGGGAGTCGGGCGAGCAGTACTTC. Its protein product is CASSLVRESGEQYF.

This rearrangement joins TRBV7-9 to TRBJ1-1, with D uncertain. V was clipped by 5 bases and J by 2 bases, with 6 bases between them. Germline-derived CDR1 and CDR2 are SEHNR and FQNEAQ (reference sequence). The CDR3 spans 12 residues. CDR3 in amino acids: CASSPHNTEAFF. The CDR3 DNA reads TGTGCCAGCAGCCCCCATAACACTGAAGCTTTCTTT. The whole variable domain, remainder taken from reference TRBV7-9 and TRBJ1-1, is DTGVSQNPRHKITKRGQNVTFRCDPISEHNRLYWYRQTLGQGPEFLTYFQNEAQLEKSRLLSDRFSAERPKGSFSTLEIQRTEQGDSAMYLCASSPHNTEAFFGQGTRLTVV.

The chain is built from TRBV30 and TRBJ2-1, with D tentatively TRBD1 (6 bases). V was clipped by 0 bases and J by 10 bases, with 16 bases between them. Germline CDR1 GTSNPN, CDR2 SVGIG (reference sequence). There are 14 residues in the CDR3. The CDR3 sequence is CAWSVGAGAGEQFF. CDR3 nucleotide sequence: TGTGCCTGGAGTGTAGGGGCAGGGGCAGGGGAGCAGTTCTTC.

The chain employs TRBV30 and TRBJ1-3, with a possible D match to TRBD1 (6 bases). With 3 bases removed from V and 0 bases from J, the gap between germline ends came to 21 bases. There are 18 residues in the CDR3. Germline V gene data show CDR1 as GTSNPN and CDR2 as SVGIG (reference sequence). CDR3 sequence (DNA): TGTGCCTGGAGCGGTAAGGACAGACAAAATTGCTCTGGAAACACCATATATTTT. Its protein is CAWSGKDRQNCSGNTIYF.

The sample holds one count of this clone. This sequence joins TRBV4-3 and TRBJ2-2; 10 bases agree with TRBD2. V lost 4 bases to trimming and J lost 6 bases; unmatched junction nucleotides: 8. In germline, CDR1 is LGHNA, CDR2 YSLEER. CDR3 length: 16 residues. The CDR3 is CASSLGASGRAGELFF. CDR3 DNA sequence: TGCGCCAGCAGCCTGGGGGCGAGCGGGAGGGCCGGGGAGCTGTTTTTT.

The V call is TRBV9, the J call TRBJ2-7, with TRBD1 matching 7 bases. Germline trimming cut 2 bases from V and 5 bases from J; bases unmatched to any gene: 10. The CDR3 runs to 15 residues. CDR1 and CDR2 from the germline V gene are SGDLS and YYNGEE. The CDR3 DNA reads TGTGCCAGCAGCGTTGAGGGGGCCCACGCCCACGAGCAGTACTTC. Translated: CASSVEGAHAHEQYF.

This chain connects TRBV7-2 to TRBJ2-3, with 7 bases aligning to TRBD2. This CDR3 comprises 16 residues. Germline CDR1 and CDR2: SGHTA and FQGNSA. V was pared by 1 base and J by 3 bases, with 7 bases of the junction left unmatched. The CDR3 loop reads CASSLVLGGVTDTQYF. CDR3 sequence (DNA): TGTGCCAGCAGCTTAGTTTTGGGGGGGGTAACAGATACGCAGTATTTT.

The gene calls are TRBV30 and TRBJ1-2, with 12 bases that match TRBD1. The germline V gene encodes CDR1 GTSNPN and CDR2 SVGIG (reference sequence). Trimming removed 1 base from V and 8 bases from J; junction bases left unmatched: 5. CDR3 length: 14 residues. The CDR3 nucleotides read TGTGCCTGGAGTGGGGGACAGGGGGCAACAGGCTACACCTTC. This sequence encodes CAWSGGQGATGYTF.

J is TRBJ1-1 and V is TRBV30; a weak D match, TRBD1 (6 bases). This CDR3 contains 14 residues. V was trimmed by 3 bases and J by 4 bases, leaving 15 bases between them. CDR1 and CDR2 from the germline V gene are GTSNPN and SVGIG (reference sequence). CDR3 bases: TGTGCCTGGAGGGGGGAAGGGGGAATCACTGAAGCTTTCTTT. It specifies CAWRGEGGITEAFF.

This clone was seen only once. V gene TRBV4-2 combines with J gene TRBJ2-1; 8 bases align to TRBD2. V lost 3 bases to trimming and J lost 4 bases; unmatched junction nucleotides: 8. There are 16 residues in the CDR3. Germline CDR1 reads LGHNA; CDR2 reads YNFKEQ. The CDR3, as DNA: TGTGCCAGCAGCCAGGATACGCGGGGGGTATACAATGAGCAGTTCTTC. Its protein is CASSQDTRGVYNEQFF.